Here is one TCR beta chain with its context. This clone's antigen is unknown. It has no much larger one-base neighbor in the sample; base qualities were not kept. Genomic DNA was extracted from sorted cells for sequencing of the TCRbeta CDR3 region. TCRbeta CDR3 regions were sequenced using the immunoSEQ Assay. TCRdb stores this immuneACCESS table with in-frame sequences only. Part of the clones is absent; in the studies checked, under half of the shortfall reflects unresolved V genes, and no reason is known for the rest. The sample table records over 95,000 clones; about 79% of these occur just once. The ten top clones hold more than 1.1% of the sample. V was cut back by 0 bases and J by 7 bases, leaving a gap of 7 bases between them. CDR1 is given as LNHNV and CDR2 as YYDKDF, both from the germline V gene (reference sequence). Its CDR3 holds 13 amino acids, cysteine through phenylalanine. Only the CDR3 DNA stays, 39 bases, in frame from base 1.

The trial excluded patients who had a history of autoimmune disease or were on systemic immunosuppression. In every dose cohort, peripheral blood was drawn for TCR sequencing at baseline, cycle 4 day 1, and cycle 7 day 1. Samples came from an open-label, multicenter, first-in-human phase I dose-escalation trial of ivuxolimab. Adults with locally advanced or metastatic head and neck squamous cell, hepatocellular, melanoma or renal cell carcinoma were enrolled in the trial. CD4+ and CD8+ T cells were sorted separately from peripheral blood before TCR sequencing. This sample stems from a study of OX40 agonist ivuxolimab in advanced cancers. Notes on the research overall: Ivuxolimab, which targeted the costimulatory receptor OX40 (CD134), was an agonistic, fully human IgG2 monoclonal antibody. A male proportion of approximately 83% and a mean age of around 60 years, ranging from 23 to 79, were recorded for the dose-escalation cohort. Peripheral TCRbeta sequencing aimed to test whether ivuxolimab altered TCR sequence diversity and caused clonal T-cell expansion. Of the roughly 54 dose-escalation patients, hepatocellular carcinoma was present in around 19, melanoma in roughly 15, renal cell carcinoma in 9 and head and neck cancer in 9. The paper covers the monotherapy dose-escalation part of the phase I ivuxolimab trial, which included N ≈ 50 patients. Partial responses were achieved by three dose-escalation patients, of whom one had hepatocellular carcinoma and two had cutaneous melanoma. Intravenous ivuxolimab was administered to patients every 2 weeks at six dose levels: 0.01, 0.1, 0.3, 1.5, 3 and 10 mg/kg. Patients were allowed to have had prior anti-PD-1, anti-PD-L1 or anti-CTLA-4 therapy, and around 43% of the dose-escalation patients had been treated with checkpoint inhibitors.

Paper-wide results and their limitations: In the 0.1-3.0 mg/kg groups, partial responders were among the patients with the lowest normalized peripheral clonal expansion, particularly in CD8+ T cells. On average, CD8+ T cells showed more expanded clones than CD4+ T cells after ivuxolimab. Antigen specificity was not determined for the clonally expanded peripheral T cells. At doses from 0.1 to 3.0 mg/kg, clonal expansion was seen in both CD4+ and CD8+ blood T cells between baseline and week 6. Low levels of normalized T-cell clonal expansion were also shown by some nonresponding patients.

This chain is built from TRBV15 and TRBJ2-1; a tentative D call is TRBD1 (5 bases match). The TCR originated in an adult with an advanced solid tumor such as melanoma, head and neck, liver or kidney cancer. The sample was CD4+ or CD8+ T cells sorted from blood, taken in a trial of the OX40 agonist ivuxolimab. The nucleotide sequence reads as follows: TGTGCCACCAGCAGAGATCAGGGAAATGAGCAGTTCTTC. This is translated as CATSRDQGNEQFF.